This T cell receptor (beta chain) was obtained from a study of cytomegalovirus exposure and HLA in healthy donors. J lost 7 bases, V lost 3 bases, and 6 bases had no gene match. CDR1 and CDR2 (germline): SGHTA, FQGNSA. This CDR3 is 15 amino acids long. The PCR contained 60 Vbeta and 13 Jbeta primers. Generated by immunoSEQ multiplex PCR, the TCRdb table keeps only in-frame clones and is missing some. The data show under 120,000 clones, 79% seen once. The clonotype was recovered from a woman aged 40 to 50 in good health and CMV-seronegative. The J gene is TRBJ2-3, the V gene TRBV7-2, with 11 nucleotides matching TRBD2. The sequencing input was PBMCs. The CDR3 sequence is CASSFIAGGPHTQYF. The CDR3 DNA reads TGTGCCAGCAGCTTCATAGCGGGAGGGCCACATACGCAGTATTTT. Filled out from reference TRBV7-2 and TRBJ2-3, the complete variable domain reads GAGVSQSPSNKVTEKGKDVELRCDPISGHTALYWYRQSLGQGLEFLIYFQGNSAPDKSGLPSDRFSAERTGGSVSTLTIQRTQQEDSAVYLCASSFIAGGPHTQYFGPGTRLTVL.